The clone carrying this TCR beta chain appeared many times. As yet, its antigen is unknown. The record originates from a study of neurological immune-mediated disorders. Study observations and caveats: Patients with HTLV-1-associated myelopathy had the highest level of TCR clonal expansion, whereas patients with multiple sclerosis had the lowest level, falling beneath the level found in healthy controls.

This CDR3 region has 16 residues. Germline V gives CDR1 MNHNY, CDR2 SVGAGI (reference sequence). V trimming: 0 bases; J trimming: 9 bases; junction bases outside the gene matches: 10. The sample's time point: longitudinal time-point 1 (baseline). cDNA synthesis was performed by 5'RACE with 10-nucleotide random UMIs. Each sequencing run yielded over 160 million TCR-beta sequences from 15-18 subjects. From the 5' RACE reads, TCRdb called clonotypes with MiXCR, one entry per CDR3 protein. The data show approximately 46,000 distinct CDR3 sequences, with 9% to 10% seen just once and more than 1.5% held by the top ten.

The specimen sequenced was PBMCs. This chain joins TRBV6-6 and TRBJ2-1; 8 nucleotides agree with TRBD2. This TCR derives from a woman aged 35 to 49 in good health. The CDR3 is CASSYSGGLAGVEQFF. DNA for the CDR3: TGTGCCAGCAGTTACTCGGGTGGACTAGCCGGGGTTGAGCAGTTCTTC.